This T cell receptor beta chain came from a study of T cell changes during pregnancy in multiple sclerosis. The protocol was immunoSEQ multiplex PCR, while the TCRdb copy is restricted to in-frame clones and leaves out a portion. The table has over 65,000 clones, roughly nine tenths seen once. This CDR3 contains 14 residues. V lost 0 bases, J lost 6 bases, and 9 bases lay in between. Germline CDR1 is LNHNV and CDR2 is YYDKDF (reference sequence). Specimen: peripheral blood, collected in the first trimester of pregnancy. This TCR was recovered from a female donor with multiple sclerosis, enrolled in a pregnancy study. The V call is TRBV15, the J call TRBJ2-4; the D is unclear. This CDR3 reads CATSRDHGGNIQYF. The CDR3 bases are TGTGCCACCAGCAGAGATCATGGCGGAAACATTCAGTACTTC.